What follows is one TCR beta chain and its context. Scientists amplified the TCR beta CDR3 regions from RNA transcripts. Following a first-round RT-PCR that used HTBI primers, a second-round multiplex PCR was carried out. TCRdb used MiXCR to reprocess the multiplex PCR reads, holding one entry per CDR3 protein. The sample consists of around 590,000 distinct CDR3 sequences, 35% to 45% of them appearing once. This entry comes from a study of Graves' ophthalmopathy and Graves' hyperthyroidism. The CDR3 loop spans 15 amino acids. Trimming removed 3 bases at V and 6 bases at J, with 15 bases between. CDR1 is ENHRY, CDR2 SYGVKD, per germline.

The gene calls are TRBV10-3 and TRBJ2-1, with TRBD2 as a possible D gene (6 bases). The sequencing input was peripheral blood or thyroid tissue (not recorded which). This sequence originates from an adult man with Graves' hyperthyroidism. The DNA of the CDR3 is TGTGCCATCAGTGAACCCAGACTAGAGAGCAATGAGCAGTTCTTC. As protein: CAISEPRLESNEQFF.